One TCR beta chain is described in this entry. CDR3 length: 13 residues. CDR1 is SGHAT and CDR2 is FQNNGV in the germline V gene. J lost 9 bases, V lost 6 bases, and 5 bases had no gene match. The sample is drawn from a study of blood T cell repertoires in COVID-19. In the source study's methods: Cell counts per sample came from amplifying reference gene primers. Data came from immunoSEQ multiplex PCR; TCRdb stores just in-frame clones and leaves some out. The V and J calls and clone size were taken over from that table, and D and trimming were inferred from the DNA. The sample has 95,000 to 120,000 clones; less than 85% are singletons.

This TCR was sampled from a human donor in a cohort sampled during active COVID-19. The sample consisted of peripheral blood. V is TRBV11-2 and J is TRBJ1-5; TRBD1 agrees at 10 bases. CDR3 region: CASSLDRGMPQHF. The CDR3 bases are TGTGCCAGCAGTTTGGACAGGGGGATGCCCCAGCATTTT.